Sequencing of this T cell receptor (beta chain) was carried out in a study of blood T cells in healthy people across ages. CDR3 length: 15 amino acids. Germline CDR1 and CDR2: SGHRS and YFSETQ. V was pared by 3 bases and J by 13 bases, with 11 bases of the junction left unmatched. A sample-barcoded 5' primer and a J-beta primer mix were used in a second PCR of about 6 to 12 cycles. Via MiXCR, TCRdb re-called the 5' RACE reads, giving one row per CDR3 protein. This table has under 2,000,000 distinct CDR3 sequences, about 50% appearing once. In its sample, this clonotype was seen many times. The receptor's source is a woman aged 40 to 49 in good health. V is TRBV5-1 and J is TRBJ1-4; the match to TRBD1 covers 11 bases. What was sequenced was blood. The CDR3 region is CASSSGQGAFPGLFF. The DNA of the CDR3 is TGCGCCAGCAGCTCCGGACAGGGGGCGTTCCCGGGACTGTTTTTT.